Sequencing of this TCR beta chain was carried out in a study of blood T cells in healthy people across ages (dated by TCRdb to between 2014 and 2017). General notes on the study: Template switching captured roughly one uniquely barcoded TCR beta cDNA molecule per two T cells in model experiments. Age-related changes in TCR beta repertoire diversity were measured in the study by deep sequencing normalized with unique cDNA molecular identifiers. The donors were divided into four age groups: young (average around 16 years), middle-aged (about 40), aged (approximately 62) and long-lived (about 79). To avoid experimental bias, donors of different ages were distributed randomly across sequencing lanes. Two additional independent replicas of 1 million unique cDNA reads from the same blood draw were analyzed for two donors (one aged 18 to 30 and one aged 80 or older). What the study reported, not specific to this receptor: Since profiling was done on bulk unsorted PBMCs, naive and antigen-experienced compartments could not be conclusively compared. The long-lived group showed more naive CD4+ T cells, fewer expanded clones and increased TCR diversity than the aged group, suggesting age selection. A strong correlation was found between observed TCR beta diversity and the percentage of naive T cells measured by flow cytometry. Because donor CMV infection status was unknown, age-related changes in expanded clonotypes were potentially confounded. Observed TCR beta diversity per million T cells fell roughly linearly with age, and a significant reduction was already apparent by age roughly 40. Total diversity estimates from one million sequenced T cells were considered lower bounds and underestimates.

This clonotype was seen many times. There is no known antigen for this receptor. Per-nucleotide qualities are absent, and no much larger clonotype sits a single base away. The donors were 40 or so Caucasian individuals from Russia, aged roughly 6 to 100 years, who were systemically healthy. Each donor gave ten milliliters of peripheral blood, drawn into EDTA-treated Vacutainer tubes. Ficoll-Paque density-gradient centrifugation was used to isolate PBMCs, with at least 6 million per sample. Total RNA, at least 5 micrograms per sample, was extracted from PBMCs with Trizol reagent. For every donor, an aliquot of PBMCs went through flow cytometry to measure the percentages of naive CD45RAhigh/CD27high T cells. Receptor libraries were prepared by 5' RACE. TCRdb records Illumina HiSeq 2500 as the sequencer. A second PCR of about 7 to 12 cycles was run with a J-beta primer mix and a sample-barcoded 5' primer. Each TCR beta cDNA molecule received a unique molecular identifier from a template-switch 5' adaptor carrying 12 random nucleotides. Each sample yielded at least 2.5 million CDR3-containing paired-end reads. All of the RNA was converted into first-strand cDNA using the Mint cDNA synthesis kit, with a TRBC-specific oligonucleotide serving as the primer. All cDNA was treated with uracil-DNA glycosylase and then went through a first 18-cycle PCR with the universal primers M1SS and BC2_uni_R. In the source study's methods: Normalization of each sample was performed by random selection of 1 million high-quality reads, each carrying a distinct molecular identifier. Instead of being binned into consensus sequences, reads that shared molecular identifiers were thrown out. CDR3 identification, clonotype clustering and error correction used MiTCR with a Q25 quality threshold and the strictest error-elimination algorithm. Lower-bound total TCR beta diversity was estimated with a nonparametric unseen species model using Euler transformation. The public reads were quality trimmed at Q25 with fastp and then assembled into clones with MiXCR by TCRdb, keeping productive beta chains. Each CDR3 protein appears once, grouped with its most common genes and DNA. The V and J calls were determined by TCRdb, not by the authors. In all, the sample holds 600,000 to 800,000 distinct CDR3 sequences, and 21% of those were seen once. The ten largest account for roughly 3.4% of the sample.

The CDR3 numbers 16 residues from cysteine through phenylalanine. The sequence is cut down to CDR3 DNA, 48 bases in frame from base 1. After removal of 3 bases from V and 9 bases from J, the junction retains 10 bases not matched to a gene. Via the germline V gene (reference sequence), CDR1 is DFQATT and CDR2 SNEGSKA. The TCR was taken from a man in his 70s in good health. The sequence joins TRBV20-1 to TRBJ2-1; 14 middle bases align to TRBD2. Sequencing used blood. Here the CDR3 is given as CSASRGLAGVLGEQFF. The nucleotides are TGCAGTGCTAGCCGGGGACTAGCGGGAGTTTTGGGTGAGCAGTTCTTC.